The sequence of this T cell receptor (beta chain) was determined in a study of cytomegalovirus exposure and HLA in healthy donors. A single count supports this clone. The CDR3 length is 14 residues. The V gene's germline CDR1 is SGHTA and CDR2 FQGNSA. V lost 3 bases to trimming and J lost 7 bases, with 16 bases between them. Use of 60 Vbeta and 13 Jbeta primers characterized the PCR. Using immunoSEQ multiplex PCR, the repertoire was profiled, and TCRdb retains in-frame clones only, with some absent. The sample contains around 140,000 clones, roughly 72% of which appear only once. The receptor's source is a male donor in good health and CMV-seronegative. V gene TRBV7-2 combines with J gene TRBJ2-7, with D maybe TRBD2 (5 bases). The material sequenced was PBMCs. CDR3 region: CASSFASTSGEQYF. The CDR3 DNA follows: TGTGCCAGCAGCTTCGCTAGCACGAGTGGGGAGCAGTACTTC.